This T cell receptor (beta chain) was sequenced during a study of Ad26.COV2.S vaccination and SARS-CoV-2 variants. Looking at the study overall: Ad26.COV2.S arm of COV1001 included the donor.

Study-level results: The TCR breadth and depth analyses may have understated or missed part of the total T cell responses.

Stated treatment: about 20 received Ad26.COV2.S at low or high dose, single or two shots; 5 received placebo; per-sample allocation not given. Samples came from day 63 after the first vaccine or placebo injection. An adult aged 18-55 years in Boston served as the donor. About this clone: The antigen is unknown.

The table came from immunoSEQ multiplex PCR; TCRdb's copy has only in-frame clones and leaves some out. The profile covers approximately 350,000 clones, with about four fifths appearing a single time and about 7.1% taken by the ten largest. Germline lookup yields CDR1 KGHDR and CDR2 SFDVKD. CDR3 length: 13 residues. V was pared by 9 bases and J by 4 bases, with 14 bases between. The clonotype comes from a person between 18 and 65 years old who received the Ad26.COV2.S COVID-19 vaccine or a placebo. V is TRBV24-1 and J is TRBJ1-2, with a tentative D call TRBD1 (6 bases). This specimen consisted of peripheral blood, obtained in a trial of Ad26.COV2.S vaccine versus placebo. The CDR3 DNA follows: TGTGCCACCCGGGGGGCGGAGACCTATGGCTACACCTTC. This sequence encodes CATRGAETYGYTF.